This entry lists 31 T cell receptor beta chains sequenced from one sample in a study of CD8 T cells in ankylosing spondylitis. One entry per CDR3 protein, called by TCRdb with MiXCR from the 5' RACE reads. The repertoire holds 150,000 to 200,000 distinct CDR3 sequences, with around 10% as singletons. Sample: blood, either unsorted or a sorted T cell fraction (not recorded which). The receptors come from a male donor with ankylosing spondylitis or in good health (not recorded which).

This clonotype occurred many times. The chain couples TRBV7-9 to TRBJ2-1; D possibly uses TRBD1 or TRBD2 (5 bases each). V shed 1 base and J shed 12 bases, with 7 bases lying between them. The CDR3 is 11 residues long. In germline, CDR1 is SEHNR, CDR2 FQNEAQ (reference sequence). The CDR3 coding sequence is TGTGCCAGCAGCTTAGACGGGACGCAGTTCTTC. Encoded protein: CASSLDGTQFF.

There are many counts of this clonotype. The rearrangement uses TRBV20-1 and TRBJ2-4; 13 nucleotides align to TRBD2. The CDR3 length is 15 residues. The J segment lost 8 bases and the V segment lost 1 base, leaving 5 bases of the junction unmatched. CDR1 and CDR2 from the germline V gene are DFQATT and SNEGSKA (reference sequence). The CDR3 here is CSARGLAGGGHIQYF. In DNA form, the CDR3 reads TGCAGTGCTAGAGGACTAGCGGGAGGTGGGCACATTCAGTACTTC.

The table lists this clonotype with many counts. The chain uses TRBV19 and TRBJ1-5; D uncertain. Germline assignment: CDR1 LNHDA and CDR2 SQIVND (reference sequence). The CDR3 sequence is 13 residues long. The V and J ends lost 4 bases and 5 bases respectively, with 9 bases between them. The CDR3 is CASSTGRDQPQHF. The CDR3 DNA reads as TGTGCCAGTAGTACCGGACGGGATCAGCCCCAGCATTTT.

In this sample, this clonotype turned up many times. The CDR3 here is CAISESSVGGNTIYF. The CDR3 DNA is TGTGCCATCAGTGAGTCGTCAGTCGGAGGAAACACCATATATTTT. The chain combines TRBV10-3 with TRBJ1-3; D gene ambiguous. The ends were cut back, 0 bases at V and 4 bases at J, with 10 bases in the middle. From germline, CDR1 is ENHRY and CDR2 SYGVKD. The CDR3 covers 15 residues.

This clonotype was counted at least ten times. The rearrangement uses TRBV28 and TRBJ1-1, with 8 nucleotides matching TRBD1. Germline loops: CDR1 MDHEN, CDR2 SYDVKM. The V gene end was trimmed by 5 bases and the J gene end by 3 bases; junction bases not matched to a gene: 5. This CDR3 spans 14 amino acids. The DNA of the CDR3 is TGTGCCAGCAGTGTGGACAGGGTATACACTGAAGCTTTCTTT. Translation: CASSVDRVYTEAFF.

This clonotype occurred a few times. This chain connects TRBV11-2 to TRBJ2-2; D is perhaps TRBD2 (7 bases). CDR1 SGHAT and CDR2 FQNNGV come from the germline V gene. The CDR3 consists of 18 residues. Trimming pared 2 bases from V and 5 bases from J, leaving 21 bases between. This CDR3 is CASSLYFLGLGGTGELFF. In nucleotides, the CDR3 is TGTGCCAGCAGCTTATATTTCCTCGGACTAGGGGGGACCGGGGAGCTGTTTTTT.

This clonotype appeared many times. V is TRBV29-1 and J is TRBJ2-3; no clear D gene. V dropped 4 bases and J dropped 1 base, with 6 bases sitting between them. CDR1 is SQVTM and CDR2 is ANQGSEA in the germline V gene. This CDR3 comprises 12 residues. The CDR3 loop reads CSVVIGTDTQYF. The CDR3 DNA is TGCAGCGTTGTTATCGGCACAGATACGCAGTATTTT.

Many counts were recorded for this clonotype. V and J are TRBV28 and TRBJ1-5; 7 nucleotides match TRBD1. The CDR3 sequence is 14 residues long. J lost 9 bases, V lost 4 bases, and 9 bases had no gene match. CDR1 and CDR2 (germline): MDHEN, SYDVKM. The CDR3 DNA follows: TGTGCCAGCAGTTCGGGACAGACGGTTACGCCCCAGCATTTT. Translating it yields CASSSGQTVTPQHF.

This clonotype was detected ten times or more. The chain couples TRBV15 to TRBJ2-3, with 9 bases fitting TRBD2. This CDR3 is built from 15 residues. After removal of 5 bases from V and 2 bases from J, the junction contained 5 bases not matched to a gene. The germline CDR1 and CDR2 sequences are LNHNV and YYDKDF (reference sequence). The CDR3: CATSRAGGLTDTQYF. CDR3 sequence (DNA): TGTGCCACCAGCCGAGCGGGGGGTCTCACAGATACGCAGTATTTT.

The chain joins TRBV3-1 to TRBJ2-7; TRBD2 matches at 16 bases. The CDR3 extends over 17 amino acids. V gave up 4 bases and J gave up 1 base; unmatched junction bases: 4. Germline CDR1 and CDR2: LGHDT and YNNKEL (reference sequence). The CDR3, as DNA: TGTGCCAGCAGCCCCGAGGGACTAGCGGGAGGGTCCTACGAGCAGTACTTC. This gives the protein CASSPEGLAGGSYEQYF.

CDR3 bases: TGTGCCAGCAGTTTCTCCGGGGTCGATACGCAGTATTTT. Its protein product is CASSFSGVDTQYF. This chain links TRBV27 with TRBJ2-3, with a tentative D call TRBD2 (5 bases). Trimming removed 3 bases at V and 6 bases at J, with 10 bases between. This CDR3 is built from 13 residues. The germline gives CDR1 MNHEY, CDR2 SMNVEV (reference sequence).

For the CDR3, the DNA is TGTGCCAGCAGCTTAGACCTTTTTGGATCGGGGTCATTACAGTACTTC. It translates to CASSLDLFGSGSLQYF. The chain carries TRBV7-2 and TRBJ2-5, with a weak D call TRBD2 (5 bases). Germline-derived CDR1 and CDR2 are SGHTA and FQGNSA. This CDR3 spans 16 amino acids. Trimming took 1 base from V and 11 from J, leaving 23 bases between them.

This clonotype was seen ten or more times. The rearrangement joins TRBV20-1 to TRBJ2-7; 15 bases agree with TRBD2. Germline V gives CDR1 DFQATT, CDR2 SNEGSKA (reference sequence). After removal of 2 bases from V and 5 bases from J, the junction contained 13 bases not matched to a gene. The CDR3 has 18 amino acids. CDR3 bases: TGCAGTGCTAGAATAGGACTAGCGGGAGGGCCGCAAGTCCACGAGCAGTACTTC. This codes for CSARIGLAGGPQVHEQYF.

This clonotype appeared a few times. V gene TRBV20-1 combines with J gene TRBJ2-7, with D tentatively TRBD2 (5 bases). CDR1 is DFQATT, CDR2 SNEGSKA, per germline (reference sequence). Trimming cost V 7 bases and J 5 bases, with 12 bases left between them. The CDR3 covers 11 residues. Here the CDR3 reads CSVRGGDEQYF. In DNA, the CDR3 is TGCAGTGTTCGGGGTGGCGACGAGCAGTACTTC.

This clonotype turned up a few times. V is TRBV11-2 and J is TRBJ2-4, with TRBD2 identical over 9 bases. J lost 4 bases, V lost 6 bases, and 1 base had no gene match. The V gene's germline CDR1 is SGHAT and CDR2 FQNNGV. The CDR3 runs to 13 residues. CDR3 protein: CASRTSGKNIQYF. CDR3 bases: TGTGCCAGCAGGACTAGCGGTAAAAACATTCAGTACTTC. The complete variable domain, with remaining parts taken from reference TRBV11-2 and TRBJ2-4, reads EAGVAQSPRYKIIEKRQSVAFWCNPISGHATLYWYQQILGQGPKLLIQFQNNGVVDDSQLPKDRFSAERLKGVDSTLKIQPAKLEDSAVYLCASRTSGKNIQYFGAGTRLSVL.

The sample holds a few counts of this clonotype. A much larger clone is a single base away; this may be a read error. The rearrangement links TRBV9 to TRBJ2-1, with 7 bases identical to TRBD1. Germline CDR1 and CDR2: SGDLS and YYNGEE. The CDR3 consists of 15 residues. Trimming cost V 4 bases and J 5 bases; bases outside gene matches: 9. The CDR3 DNA reads as TGTGCCAGCAGCTCGAGGGGGCAGTCGAACAATGAGCAGTTCTTC. This sequence encodes CASSSRGQSNNEQFF.

This clonotype was counted at least ten times. The J gene is TRBJ1-4, the V gene TRBV2; D is uncertain. From germline, CDR1 is SNHLY and CDR2 FYNNEI. V was pared by 7 bases and J by 4 bases, with 7 bases between. The CDR3 runs to 12 residues. CDR3 nucleotide sequence: TGTGCCAGCACAAGAAATAATGAAAAACTGTTTTTT. It codes for CASTRNNEKLFF.

This clonotype was found many times. V usage is TRBV6-2 or TRBV6-3 and J usage is TRBJ1-5; D call uncertain. Trimming took 2 bases from V and 2 from J, leaving 16 bases between them. This CDR3 has 17 amino acids. From germline, CDR1 is MNHEY and CDR2 SVGEGT. The CDR3 region is CASSYKAAGVGNQPQHF. Here the CDR3 DNA reads TGTGCCAGCAGTTACAAGGCCGCCGGGGTGGGCAATCAGCCCCAGCATTTT.

The CDR3 DNA sequence: TGCGCCAGCAGCTACACGGGGATTAGTACCAAAAACATTCAGTACTTC. Protein: CASSYTGISTKNIQYF. V gene TRBV5-1 combines with J gene TRBJ2-4, with TRBD2 as a possible D gene (5 bases). Per germline, CDR1 SGHRS and CDR2 YFSETQ. Trimming removed 3 bases at V and 2 bases at J, with 15 bases between. The CDR3 consists of 16 residues.

The rearrangement links TRBV6-2 or TRBV6-3 to TRBJ2-4; 15 positions agree with TRBD2. There are 21 residues in the CDR3. Germline loops: CDR1 MNHEY, CDR2 SVGEGT. Losses at the gene ends were 2 bases for V and 2 bases for J; bases not matched to a gene: 13. In DNA form, the CDR3 reads TGTGCCAGCAGTTACACACCCGGGACTAGCGGGAGGACGGTGACCAAAAACATTCAGTACTTC. This gives the protein CASSYTPGTSGRTVTKNIQYF.

This clonotype showed up just a few times. The CDR3 sequence is CASTSLRGNYGYTF. Here the CDR3 DNA reads TGTGCCAGCACCTCACTCAGGGGAAACTATGGCTACACCTTC. The chain combines TRBV6-2 or TRBV6-3 with TRBJ1-2; tentatively, D is TRBD1 (6 bases). V lost 7 bases to trimming and J lost 2 bases, with 14 bases between them. The germline V gene encodes CDR1 MNHEY and CDR2 SVGEGT. This CDR3 is built from 14 residues.

As for this clonotype: This may stem from a read error, because a much larger clone lies one nucleotide away. This sequence joins TRBV2 and TRBJ2-3; no reliable D call. V was shortened by 4 bases and J by 1 base, with 3 bases between the two germline ends. The CDR3 has 12 amino acids. CDR1 SNHLY and CDR2 FYNNEI come from the germline V gene. The chain's CDR3 is CASSVGTDTQYF. The CDR3 DNA reads TGTGCCAGCAGTGTAGGCACAGATACGCAGTATTTT.

The V call is TRBV19, the J call TRBJ2-3; tentative D call: TRBD2 (7 bases). From germline, CDR1 is LNHDA and CDR2 SQIVND (reference sequence). The CDR3 totals 14 residues. Trimming shortened V by 5 bases and J by 2 bases, and 11 bases separated the two germline ends. CDR3 sequence (DNA): TGTGCCAGTAGTGTGGGGGGGCTCACAGATACGCAGTATTTT. Its translation: CASSVGGLTDTQYF.

This clonotype was seen repeatedly, ten times or more. V is TRBV29-1 and J is TRBJ1-1; D remains unclear. Trimming took 1 base from V and 6 from J, leaving 12 bases between them. CDR1 and CDR2 (germline): SQVTM, ANQGSEA. The CDR3 loop spans 13 amino acids. The CDR3 is CSVEVTKGAEAFF. The CDR3 DNA reads as TGCAGCGTTGAAGTTACGAAAGGCGCTGAAGCTTTCTTT.

This clonotype was seen ten or more times. The chain employs TRBV6-4 and TRBJ2-7; 10 nucleotides agree with TRBD1. Trimming at V came to 8 bases and at J to 7 bases, leaving 11 bases not matched to a gene. CDR3 length: 14 residues. CDR1 is MRHNA and CDR2 is SNTAGT in the germline V gene. The CDR3 reads CASWDRGLPREQYF. CDR3 sequence (DNA): TGTGCCAGCTGGGACAGGGGTCTCCCAAGAGAGCAGTACTTC.

This clonotype has at least ten counts. One junction end disagrees with the germline gene, perhaps due to a read error. The chain has TRBV14 and TRBJ2-1, with D possibly being TRBD2 (5 bases). The CDR3 has 11 amino acids. Germline CDR1 and CDR2: SGHDN and FVKESK. In DNA, the CDR3 is TGTGCCAGCAGCCAAGTGAGGGCGAAAATCTTC. It is translated as CASSQVRAKIF. Together with reference TRBV14 and TRBJ2-1, the CDR3 gives the full variable domain: EAGVTQFPSHSVIEKGQTVTLRCDPISGHDNLYWYRRVMGKEIKFLLHFVKESKQDESGMPNNRFLAERTGGTYSTLKVQPAELEDSGVYFCASSQVRAKIFGPGTRLTVL.

Many counts were recorded for this clonotype. This chain joins TRBV10-3 and TRBJ2-7; TRBD2 aligns across 11 bases. V shed 6 bases and J 3 bases; nucleotides not matched to a gene: 7. The CDR3 sequence is 15 residues long. Germline V lookup: CDR1 ENHRY, CDR2 SYGVKD. The CDR3 protein is CAIRETSGVYYEQYF. The CDR3 DNA follows: TGTGCCATCAGAGAGACTAGCGGGGTATACTACGAGCAGTACTTC.

This clonotype came up many times. The junction departs from the called germline gene at one end, perhaps through a read error. V gene TRBV5-1 combines with J gene TRBJ2-2; 10 bases line up with TRBD1. The length of the CDR3 is 16 residues. Germline CDR1 and CDR2: SGHRS and YFSETQ. The CDR3 sequence is CASSLGRTGGTGELFF. CDR3 DNA sequence: TGTGCCAGCAGCTTAGGGAGGACAGGGGGCACCGGGGAGCTGTTTTTT.

V and J are TRBV7-2 and TRBJ2-5; either TRBD1 or TRBD2 may supply D (7 bases each). Trimming shortened V by 2 bases and J by 5 bases, and 15 bases separated the two germline ends. CDR3 length equals 15 residues. CDR1 and CDR2 (germline): SGHTA, FQGNSA. The CDR3 DNA sequence: TGTGCCAGCAGCTTACAAGCGGGACAGTGGGAGACCCAGTACTTC. This sequence encodes CASSLQAGQWETQYF.

CDR3 amino acids: CAWSVRAEAFF. DNA of the CDR3: TGTGCCTGGAGTGTAAGGGCAGAAGCTTTCTTT. The chain joins TRBV30 to TRBJ1-1; D gene unclear. Trimming removed 0 bases from V and 8 bases from J, with 7 bases in between. This CDR3 comprises 11 residues. Germline assignment: CDR1 GTSNPN and CDR2 SVGIG (reference sequence). The entire variable domain, with the rest obtained from reference TRBV30 and TRBJ1-1, is as follows: SQTIHQWPATLVQPVGSPLSLECTVEGTSNPNLYWYRQAAGRGLQLLFYSVGIGQISSEVPQNLSASRPQDRQFILSSKKLLLSDSGFYLCAWSVRAEAFFGQGTRLTVV.

This clonotype was seen many times. V gene TRBV11-2 combines with J gene TRBJ2-7, with 8 bases lining up with TRBD2. With 6 bases clipped from V and 2 bases from J, the junction kept 9 bases outside the gene matches. The CDR3 contains 15 residues. Per germline, CDR1 SGHAT and CDR2 FQNNGV. The CDR3 loop is CASRESGGRTYEQYF. In DNA form, the CDR3 reads TGTGCCAGCAGAGAAAGCGGGGGACGAACCTACGAGCAGTACTTC.